These T cell receptor beta chains were read from a single sample in a study of type 1 and type 2 diabetes patients. TCRdb re-analysed the multiplex PCR reads in MiXCR, keeping a single row per CDR3 protein. The data contain 280,000 or so distinct CDR3 sequences, 40% to 50% of them singletons. Sequencing was carried out using peripheral blood mononuclear cells (PBMCs). The receptor source for this set is a man aged 18 to 35 with type 2 diabetes. The CDR3 runs from the conserved cysteine through the conserved F or W. D genes are given only for firm matches. The listing skips clone size in some rows; elsewhere it reads once, few, many or a size class.

>TRBV7-3|few|-|TRBJ2-2
CASSPTTATGELFF
TGTGCCAGCAGCCCAACGACAGCTACCGGGGAGCTGTTTTTT
>TRBV27|-|TRBD1|TRBJ1-1
CASRNQGAQGTEAFF
TGTGCCAGTAGAAACCAGGGGGCGCAGGGGACTGAAGCTTTCTTT
>TRBV10-2|-|-|TRBJ1-1
CASTGQLTPNTEAFF
TGCGCCAGCACGGGACAACTAACTCCGAACACTGAAGCTTTCTTT
>TRBV28|-|-|TRBJ2-5
CASSLGRVETQYF
TGTGCCAGCAGTTTAGGCAGGGTAGAGACCCAGTACTTC
>TRBV10-3|-|TRBD1|TRBJ1-1
CAISEGTGSSEAFF
TGTGCCATCAGTGAAGGGACAGGCTCATCTGAAGCTTTCTTT
>TRBV5-5|-|TRBD2|TRBJ2-7
CASSLERRTSGSNEQYF
TGTGCCAGCAGCTTGGAGCGCCGGACTAGCGGGAGCAACGAGCAGTACTTC
>TRBV19|-|-|TRBJ2-1
CASSIDLAIQYQFF
TGTGCCAGTAGTATAGATTTGGCTATCCAGTACCAGTTCTTC
>TRBV7-3|-|-|TRBJ1-2
CASRYPGLASGERGYGYTF
TGTGCCAGCAGGTATCCGGGTCTCGCCTCAGGGGAACGGGGCTATGGCTACACCTTC
>TRBV7-2|-|TRBD2|TRBJ2-5
CASSLGVAGGLPMYF
TGTGCCAGCAGCTTAGGGGTAGCGGGGGGGCTTCCCATGTATTTT
>TRBV19|few|-|TRBJ1-2
CASTEDPSYGYTF
TGTGCCAGTACCGAAGACCCGTCCTATGGCTACACCTTC
>TRBV20-1|-|-|TRBJ1-1
CSARKQRNTEAFF
TGCAGTGCTAGAAAACAGAGGAACACTGAAGCTTTCTTT
>TRBV6-1|-|TRBD2|TRBJ2-7
CASIEAVSGSYEQYF
TGTGCCAGCATTGAAGCGGTTAGCGGGAGCTACGAGCAGTACTTC
>TRBV27|-|-|TRBJ2-1
CASSFLGDNEQFF
TGTGCCAGCAGTTTTCTAGGGGACAATGAGCAGTTCTTC
>TRBV2|many|-|TRBJ2-5
CASSKARQETQYF
TGTGCCAGCAGTAAAGCGAGACAAGAGACCCAGTACTTC
>TRBV7-8|-|-|TRBJ1-2
CASCLEPVSLGGYTF
TGTGCCAGCTGCTTAGAGCCCGTGTCCCTTGGCGGCTACACCTTC
>TRBV20-1|-|-|TRBJ2-5
CSARDQLQGEQYF
TGCAGTGCTAGAGATCAGTTACAGGGTGAGCAGTACTTC
>TRBV20-1|-|TRBD1|TRBJ1-2
CSAWDRRSYGYTF
TGCAGTGCTTGGGACAGGCGCAGCTATGGCTACACCTTC
>TRBV12-3/TRBV12-4|-|-|TRBJ2-5
CASSLGLDQETQYF
TGTGCCAGCAGTTTAGGGTTAGACCAAGAGACCCAGTACTTC
>TRBV4-1|once|TRBD2|TRBJ2-1
CASSQDSSGRSSSYNEQFF
TGCGCCAGCAGCCAAGACTCTAGCGGGAGGTCTAGCTCCTACAATGAGCAGTTCTTC
>TRBV6-1|-|TRBD2|TRBJ2-1
CASSEVAGDFNEQFF
TGTGCCAGCAGTGAGGTAGCGGGAGACTTCAATGAGCAGTTCTTC
>TRBV4-1|-|TRBD1|TRBJ1-3
CASSQRTGAIWAGNTIYF
TGCGCCAGCAGCCAAAGGACAGGGGCGATTTGGGCTGGAAACACCATATATTTT
>TRBV6-6|-|-|TRBJ2-5
CASGGGKTQYF
TGTGCCAGCGGGGGTGGAAAGACCCAGTACTTC
>TRBV7-2|-|-|TRBJ2-3
CASSFGAGTDTQYF
TGTGCCAGCAGCTTTGGGGCGGGCACAGATACGCAGTATTTT
>TRBV20-1|-|-|TRBJ2-4
CSASNYVQYF
TGCAGTGCTAGTAACTACGTTCAGTACTTC
>TRBV6-5|once|-|TRBJ2-1
CASTYQGPGYNEQFF
TGTGCCAGCACCTATCAGGGGCCGGGCTACAATGAGCAGTTCTTC
>TRBV6-5|-|-|TRBJ2-6
CASSHDGVLSGANVLTF
TGTGCCAGCAGTCACGACGGGGTTCTCTCTGGGGCCAACGTCCTGACTTTC
>TRBV7-8|few|TRBD2|TRBJ2-5
CASSLGLAGEQETQYF
TGTGCCAGCAGCCTCGGACTAGCGGGGGAACAAGAGACCCAGTACTTC
>TRBV24-1|-|-|TRBJ2-3
CATRSDRSDTQYF
TGTGCCACCAGATCGGACAGATCAGATACGCAGTATTTT
>TRBV25-1|many|-|TRBJ2-5
CASRGGAVETQYF
TGTGCCAGCAGAGGAGGGGCGGTGGAGACCCAGTACTTC
>TRBV24-1|-|-|TRBJ2-1
CATSDLSGGEEFF
TGTGCCACCAGTGATTTGTCCGGCGGAGAAGAGTTCTTC
>TRBV14|-|-|TRBJ2-7
CASSQPGTKYEQYF
TGTGCCAGCAGCCAACCGGGGACAAAGTACGAGCAGTACTTC
>TRBV6-2/TRBV6-3|-|TRBD1|TRBJ2-7
CASSSRGTGTYEQYF
TGTGCCAGCAGCTCCAGGGGGACAGGGACCTACGAGCAGTACTTC
>TRBV19|-|-|TRBJ2-2
CASSTSNTGELFF
TGTGCCAGTAGTACCTCGAACACCGGGGAGCTGTTTTTT
>TRBV20-1|-|-|TRBJ1-5
CSASEESYNQPQHF
TGCAGTGCTAGTGAGGAATCATACAATCAGCCCCAGCATTTT
>TRBV19|few|TRBD2|TRBJ2-1
CASTLGAGAYNEQFF
TGTGCCAGTACCCTCGGAGCGGGAGCGTACAATGAGCAGTTCTTC
>TRBV2|once|-|TRBJ2-7
CASRPRGYEQYF
TGTGCCAGCCGCCCTAGGGGGTACGAGCAGTACTTC
>TRBV7-9|-|TRBD2|TRBJ2-3
CASSSRRTSPVPDTQYF
TGTGCCAGCAGCTCCCGTCGGACTAGCCCGGTCCCAGATACGCAGTATTTT
>TRBV25-1|many|-|TRBJ2-1
CASRAPGSEQFF
TGTGCCAGCAGGGCCCCAGGGAGCGAGCAGTTCTTC
>TRBV2|many|-|TRBJ2-5
CASSEGVAKLETQYF
TGTGCCAGCAGTGAAGGAGTAGCCAAACTGGAGACCCAGTACTTC
>TRBV20-1|-|-|TRBJ2-3
CSAREGSRTQYF
TGCAGTGCTAGAGAAGGGAGTCGCACGCAGTATTTT
>TRBV27|many|-|TRBJ1-2
CASSLTPLAYGYTF
TGTGCCAGCAGTCTAACTCCCCTGGCCTATGGCTACACCTTC
>TRBV12-3/TRBV12-4|few|TRBD1|TRBJ2-7
CASSFRAGQGPPREQYF
TGTGCCAGCAGTTTCCGGGCGGGACAGGGTCCTCCTCGCGAGCAGTACTTC
>TRBV7-2|-|-|TRBJ2-1
CASSLELIGLQYNEQFF
TGTGCCAGCAGCTTAGAACTGATCGGGCTTCAGTACAATGAGCAGTTCTTC
>TRBV10-2|few|TRBD1|TRBJ1-4
CASRRDRTNEKLFF
TGCGCCAGCAGACGGGACAGGACAAATGAAAAACTGTTTTTT
>TRBV27|few|-|TRBJ2-7
CASSLSPGMAPYEQYF
TGTGCCAGCAGTTTAAGCCCAGGGATGGCCCCCTACGAGCAGTACTTC
>TRBV20-1|many|-|TRBJ1-5
CSAGRRDQPQHF
TGCAGTGCCGGAAGGCGTGATCAGCCCCAGCATTTT
>TRBV20-1|-|-|TRBJ2-1
CSARPADYNEQFF
TGCAGTGCTAGACCAGCGGATTACAATGAGCAGTTCTTC
>TRBV24-1|few|-|TRBJ1-1
CATSDPTSTTEAFF
TGTGCCACCAGTGATCCAACATCCACCACTGAAGCTTTCTTT
>TRBV30|-|-|TRBJ2-7
CASSFNPRGNEQYF
TGTGCCAGTAGTTTCAACCCACGGGGGAACGAGCAGTACTTC
>TRBV10-3|-|-|TRBJ1-2
CAIQDSANYGYTF
TGTGCCATACAGGACTCAGCTAACTATGGCTACACCTTC
>TRBV4-1|-|-|TRBJ2-1
CASSGRTGNEQFF
TGCGCCAGCAGCGGACGAACCGGCAATGAGCAGTTCTTC
>TRBV4-1|-|TRBD1|TRBJ1-6
CASSQDRVYSPLHF
TGCGCCAGCAGCCAGGACAGGGTCTATTCACCCCTCCACTTT
>TRBV20-1|many|-|TRBJ1-4
CSARGMSGDEKLFF
TGCAGTGCTCGGGGAATGTCAGGGGATGAAAAACTGTTTTTT
>TRBV7-2|-|TRBD2|TRBJ2-3
CASSLSGRTWGTDTQYF
TGTGCCAGCAGCCTTAGCGGGAGGACGTGGGGCACAGATACGCAGTATTTT
>TRBV9|-|-|TRBJ1-2
CASSVATGRNNYGYTF
TGTGCCAGCAGCGTAGCTACCGGAAGGAACAACTATGGCTACACCTTC